The subject of this entry is one T cell receptor beta chain. V dropped 4 bases and J dropped 8 bases, with 20 bases sitting between them. Germline CDR1 KGHSY, CDR2 FQNENV. The CDR3 runs 16 residues. The data derive from a study of CD8 T cells in Susac syndrome. Study as a whole: Patients with Susac syndrome were therapy-naive, on corticosteroids, or on intravenous immunoglobulin alone at blood draw.

TCR beta sequencing covered blood CD8+ and CD4+ T cells. Random hexamers were used to reverse transcribe the RNA input (0.5 to 1 ug). With immunoSEQ multiplex PCR, TCR beta CDR3 was amplified across 54 Vbeta and 13 Jbeta. A single record per CDR3 protein comes from TCRdb applying MiXCR to the immunoSEQ multiplex PCR reads. Of more than 100,000 distinct CDR3 sequences detected, 90% to 95% appear once; the ten largest clones hold about 0.3%. The rearrangement uses TRBV16 and TRBJ1-4; perhaps TRBD1 as D (6 bases). The sample consisted of CD8+ T cells from PBMCs. The TCR originated in a human donor with Susac syndrome. CDR3 coding DNA: TGTGCCAGCAGCCGCACCGCACAGGGTGGTGAAGAAAAACTGTTTTTT. Its protein is CASSRTAQGGEEKLFF.